Below, 20 T cell receptor beta chains from the same sample are listed, as sequenced in a study of OX40 agonist ivuxolimab in advanced cancers. Repertoires were generated with immunoSEQ multiplex PCR, while TCRdb's copy carries only in-frame clones and drops some. The data hold over 60,000 clones, with 70% to 85% observed a single time. This specimen was CD4+ or CD8+ T cells sorted from blood, taken in a trial of the OX40 agonist ivuxolimab. Receptors were obtained from an adult with an advanced solid tumor such as melanoma, head and neck, liver or kidney cancer.

This chain connects TRBV6-1 to TRBJ1-2, with D unclear. Germline V gene data show CDR1 as MNHNS and CDR2 as SASEGT. The CDR3 is 14 amino acids. V dropped 2 bases and J dropped 3 bases, with 10 bases sitting between them. The CDR3 reads CASSELGRDYGYTF. As DNA, the CDR3 is TGTGCCAGCAGTGAACTGGGGAGGGACTATGGCTACACCTTC.

The rearrangement links TRBV28 to TRBJ1-1, with no clear D. V lost 10 bases and J lost 0, with 15 bases in between. This CDR3 has 14 residues. The germline CDR1 and CDR2 sequences are MDHEN and SYDVKM. The CDR3: CATTLDGMNTEAFF. The CDR3, as DNA: TGTGCCACGACCCTCGATGGGATGAACACTGAAGCTTTCTTT.

The rearrangement joins TRBV28 to TRBJ1-2, with D perhaps TRBD1 (6 bases). The V end lost 7 bases, the J end lost 8 bases, and 20 bases lay between the germline ends. CDR1 and CDR2 from the germline V gene are MDHEN and SYDVKM. The CDR3 contains 14 residues. CDR3 DNA sequence: TGTGCCAGCACTTACTCCTCTCAAAGGGGGGGCTACACCTTC. This sequence encodes CASTYSSQRGGYTF.

V gene TRBV5-1 combines with J gene TRBJ1-5; maybe TRBD1 (5 bases). The CDR3 totals 13 residues. Trimming shortened V by 4 bases and J by 7 bases, and 12 bases separated the two germline ends. Germline V gives CDR1 SGHRS, CDR2 YFSETQ. The CDR3 DNA is TGCGCCAGCAGCCAGGGTCCGAGGCAGCCCCAGCATTTT. It yields the protein CASSQGPRQPQHF.

V and J are TRBV6-1 and TRBJ1-1; TRBD1 matches 9 bases. The CDR3 sequence is 17 residues long. Germline V lookup: CDR1 MNHNS, CDR2 SASEGT. V shed 2 bases and J 4 bases; nucleotides not matched to a gene: 11. CDR3 in DNA: TGTGCCAGCAGTGAATCGGTTGAGGTGGACAGGGGCACTGAAGCTTTCTTT. It yields the protein CASSESVEVDRGTEAFF.

The chain uses TRBV19 and TRBJ1-2; tentative D call: TRBD1 (6 bases). This CDR3 contains 17 residues. Germline V CDR1 and CDR2: LNHDA, SQIVND (reference sequence). V shed 4 bases and J shed 4 bases, with 22 bases lying between them. CDR3 sequence: CASSTPTGLGSSYGYTF. The CDR3 DNA reads as TGTGCCAGTAGTACCCCGACAGGCCTGGGATCTTCCTATGGCTACACCTTC.

This sequence joins TRBV6-6 and TRBJ1-6; D gene uncertain. Trimming left V 5 bases short and J 10 bases short, with 15 bases between. The germline gives CDR1 MNHNY, CDR2 SVGAGI (reference sequence). The CDR3 runs to 14 residues. Here the CDR3 reads CASSPALEGSPLHF. The CDR3 DNA sequence: TGTGCCAGCAGTCCGGCGCTTGAGGGATCACCCCTCCACTTT.

The sample holds one count of this clone. The chain combines TRBV11-2 with TRBJ2-5, with TRBD2 matching over 7 bases. CDR3 length equals 14 residues. The ends lost 2 bases at V and 5 bases at J; junction bases unmatched: 5. CDR1 is SGHAT and CDR2 is FQNNGV in the germline V gene. DNA for the CDR3: TGTGCCAGCAGCTTAAGCAGCGGGGTTGAGACCCAGTACTTC. Translating gives CASSLSSGVETQYF.

V is TRBV7-2 and J is TRBJ1-4; TRBD1 aligns across 11 bases. Trimming cost V 0 bases and J 7 bases; bases outside gene matches: 7. The CDR3 extends over 17 amino acids. Germline CDR1 and CDR2: SGHTA and FQGNSA. The DNA of the CDR3 is TGTGCCAGCAGCTTAGCGAATCCGGGACAGGGGGGTGAAAAACTGTTTTTT. Translating gives CASSLANPGQGGEKLFF.

The rearrangement links TRBV7-2 to TRBJ2-7; D tentatively reads TRBD1 or TRBD2 (5 bases each). CDR3 length: 15 amino acids. V was shortened by 0 bases and J by 5 bases, with 14 bases between the two germline ends. Germline CDR1 SGHTA, CDR2 FQGNSA. The CDR3 spells CASSLARGPPNEQYF. The CDR3 DNA reads TGTGCCAGCAGCTTAGCCCGGGGCCCTCCTAACGAGCAGTACTTC.

The rearrangement joins TRBV9 to TRBJ1-3, with TRBD1 matching over 7 bases. CDR3 length equals 15 residues. J lost 0 bases, V lost 3 bases, and 3 bases had no gene match. Germline CDR1 SGDLS, CDR2 YYNGEE. CDR3: CASSAQGTSGNTIYF. CDR3 nucleotides: TGTGCCAGCAGCGCACAGGGGACCTCTGGAAACACCATATATTTT.

The rearrangement links TRBV28 to TRBJ1-5, with 11 bases aligning to TRBD1. With 9 bases clipped from V and 4 bases from J, the junction kept 2 bases outside the gene matches. The CDR3 contains 13 residues. Germline CDR1 and CDR2: MDHEN and SYDVKM. The CDR3 DNA follows: TGTGCCAGTAGGGACAGGGGGAATCAGCCCCAGCATTTT. Protein sequence: CASRDRGNQPQHF.

The chain links TRBV11-2 to TRBJ1-1, with unresolved D. Germline V gene lookup returns CDR1 SGHAT and CDR2 FQNNGV. This CDR3 is built from 15 residues. Trimming took off 7 bases at V and 4 bases at J, with 19 bases between the two ends. The CDR3 coding sequence is TGTGCCAGCAAGCGCTCTGGGGTCAGGATCACTGAAGCTTTCTTT. Its protein product is CASKRSGVRITEAFF.

DNA for the CDR3: TGTGCCAGTAGTCGGACTTGGCCCACCTCCGAGCAGTACTTC. Translated: CASSRTWPTSEQYF. This rearrangement joins TRBV19 to TRBJ2-7, with TRBD2 as a possible D gene (5 bases). CDR1 and CDR2 from the germline V gene are LNHDA and SQIVND (reference sequence). Trimming shortened V by 5 bases and J by 6 bases, and 17 bases separated the two germline ends. CDR3 length: 14 amino acids.

This sequence joins TRBV6-4 and TRBJ2-1; D is perhaps TRBD2 (6 bases). CDR1 and CDR2 from the germline V gene are MRHNA and SNTAGT. Trimming took off 5 bases at V and 8 bases at J, with 22 bases between the two ends. CDR3 length: 16 amino acids. This CDR3 is CASSPQVASERDEQFF. CDR3 coding DNA: TGTGCCAGCAGTCCCCAGGTAGCGTCGGAGCGGGATGAGCAGTTCTTC.

The rearrangement links TRBV6-6 to TRBJ2-7; 7 bases are shared with TRBD2. The CDR3 runs to 14 residues. Unmatched junction bases numbered 10, after V lost 6 bases and J lost 5 bases. Germline CDR1 is MNHNY and CDR2 is SVGAGI (reference sequence). The CDR3 protein is CASRFGTTAHEQYF. The CDR3 region has the DNA TGTGCCAGCAGGTTCGGGACTACGGCCCACGAGCAGTACTTC.

The chain couples TRBV6-1 to TRBJ1-5, with TRBD1 as a possible D gene (6 bases). The CDR3 spans 14 residues. From germline, CDR1 is MNHNS and CDR2 SASEGT. V was clipped by 4 bases and J by 1 base, with 8 bases between them. The CDR3: CASSVGGSNQPQHF. In nucleotides, the CDR3 is TGTGCCAGCAGTGTAGGGGGAAGCAATCAGCCCCAGCATTTT.

This chain links TRBV5-1 with TRBJ2-5; 9 bases align to TRBD1. Germline V gene sequence: CDR1 SGHRS, CDR2 YFSETQ. V gave up 4 bases and J gave up 1 base; unmatched junction bases: 8. The CDR3 loop spans 16 amino acids. CDR3 DNA sequence: TGCGCCAGCAGCAGACAGGGGGGCACCACCCAAGAGACCCAGTACTTC. Encoded protein: CASSRQGGTTQETQYF.

The chain carries TRBV7-8 and TRBJ1-3; D gene uncertain. V was pared by 1 base and J by 2 bases, with 12 bases between. The CDR3 loop spans 16 amino acids. The V gene's germline CDR1 is SGHVS and CDR2 FQNEAQ. The chain's CDR3 is CASSLGHAIPGNTIYF. The CDR3 DNA follows: TGTGCCAGCAGCTTAGGGCATGCAATCCCTGGAAACACCATATATTTT. Using reference TRBV7-8 and TRBJ1-3 for the parts outside the CDR3, the full variable domain is GAGVSQSPRYKVAKRGQDVALRCDPISGHVSLFWYQQALGQGPEFLTYFQNEAQLDKSGLPSDRFFAERPEGSVSTLKIQRTQQEDSAVYLCASSLGHAIPGNTIYFGEGSWLTVV.

V and J are TRBV11-2 and TRBJ1-2; D unresolved. The germline V and J ends were trimmed by 1 base and 6 bases, with 3 bases remaining between them. Germline V gene data show CDR1 as SGHAT and CDR2 as FQNNGV. The CDR3 totals 11 residues. The CDR3 is CASSLGDGYTF. The CDR3 nucleotides are TGTGCCAGCAGCTTAGGGGATGGCTACACCTTC.